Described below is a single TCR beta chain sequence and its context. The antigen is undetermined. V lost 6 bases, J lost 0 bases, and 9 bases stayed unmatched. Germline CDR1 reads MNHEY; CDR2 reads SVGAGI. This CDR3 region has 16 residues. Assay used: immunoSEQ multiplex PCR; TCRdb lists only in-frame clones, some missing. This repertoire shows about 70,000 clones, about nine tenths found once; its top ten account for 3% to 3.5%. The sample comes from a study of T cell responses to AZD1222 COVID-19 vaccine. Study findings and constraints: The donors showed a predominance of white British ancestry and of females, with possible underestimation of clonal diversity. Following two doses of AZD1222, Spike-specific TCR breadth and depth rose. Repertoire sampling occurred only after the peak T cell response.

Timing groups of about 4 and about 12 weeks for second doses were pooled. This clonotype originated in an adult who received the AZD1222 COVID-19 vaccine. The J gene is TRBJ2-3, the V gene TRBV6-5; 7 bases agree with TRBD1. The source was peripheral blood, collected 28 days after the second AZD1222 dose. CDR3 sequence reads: CASSYLQGFSTDTQYF. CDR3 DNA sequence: TGTGCCAGCAGCTACCTACAGGGGTTCAGCACAGATACGCAGTATTTT.